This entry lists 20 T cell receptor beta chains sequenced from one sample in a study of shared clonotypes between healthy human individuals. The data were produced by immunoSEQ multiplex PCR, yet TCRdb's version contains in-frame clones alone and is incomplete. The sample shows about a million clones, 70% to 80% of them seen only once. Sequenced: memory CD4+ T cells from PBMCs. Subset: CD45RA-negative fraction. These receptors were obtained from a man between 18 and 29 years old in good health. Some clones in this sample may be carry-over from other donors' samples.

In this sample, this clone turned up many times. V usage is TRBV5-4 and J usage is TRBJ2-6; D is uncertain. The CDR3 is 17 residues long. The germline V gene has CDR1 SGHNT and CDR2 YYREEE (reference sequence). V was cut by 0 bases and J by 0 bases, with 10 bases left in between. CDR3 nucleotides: TGTGCCAGCAGCTTGGCTGTCAGCCGCTCTGGGGCCAACGTCCTGACTTTC. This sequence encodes CASSLAVSRSGANVLTF.

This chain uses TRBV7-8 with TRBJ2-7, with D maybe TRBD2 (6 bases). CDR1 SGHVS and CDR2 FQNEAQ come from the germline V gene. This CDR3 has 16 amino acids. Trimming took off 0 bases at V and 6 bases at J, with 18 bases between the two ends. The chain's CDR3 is CASSLAGRPSWPEQYF. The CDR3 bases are TGTGCCAGCAGCTTAGCGGGGAGGCCCTCTTGGCCCGAGCAGTACTTC.

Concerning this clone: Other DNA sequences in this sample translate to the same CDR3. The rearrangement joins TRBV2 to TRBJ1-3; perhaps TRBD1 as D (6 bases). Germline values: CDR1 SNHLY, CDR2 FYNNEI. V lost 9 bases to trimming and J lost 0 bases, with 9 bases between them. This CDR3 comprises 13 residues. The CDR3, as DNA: TGTGCCAGTACAGGGAACTCTGGAAACACCATATATTTT. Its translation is CASTGNSGNTIYF. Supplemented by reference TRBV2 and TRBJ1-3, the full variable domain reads EPEVTQTPSHQVTQMGQEVILRCVPISNHLYFYWYRQILGQKVEFLVSFYNNEISEKSEIFDDQFSVERPDGSNFTLKIRSTKLEDSAMYFCASTGNSGNTIYFGEGSWLTVV.

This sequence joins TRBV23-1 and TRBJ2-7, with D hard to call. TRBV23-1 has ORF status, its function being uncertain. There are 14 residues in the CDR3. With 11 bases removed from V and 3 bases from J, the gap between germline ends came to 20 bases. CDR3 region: CAGPEVGSRYEQYF. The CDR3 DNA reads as TGCGCCGGGCCCGAGGTGGGGTCCCGCTACGAGCAGTACTTC.

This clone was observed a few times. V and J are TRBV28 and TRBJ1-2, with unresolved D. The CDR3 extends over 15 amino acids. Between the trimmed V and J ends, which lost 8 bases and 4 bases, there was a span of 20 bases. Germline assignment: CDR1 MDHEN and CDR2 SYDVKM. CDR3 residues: CASFPLVSSFYGYTF. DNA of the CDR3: TGTGCCAGCTTCCCCTTGGTTTCGAGTTTCTATGGCTACACCTTC.

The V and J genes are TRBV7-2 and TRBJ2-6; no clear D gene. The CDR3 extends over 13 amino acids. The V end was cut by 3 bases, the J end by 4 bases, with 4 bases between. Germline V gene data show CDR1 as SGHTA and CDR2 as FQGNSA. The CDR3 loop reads CASSFEGANVLTF. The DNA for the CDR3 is TGTGCCAGCAGCTTCGAAGGGGCCAACGTCCTGACTTTC.

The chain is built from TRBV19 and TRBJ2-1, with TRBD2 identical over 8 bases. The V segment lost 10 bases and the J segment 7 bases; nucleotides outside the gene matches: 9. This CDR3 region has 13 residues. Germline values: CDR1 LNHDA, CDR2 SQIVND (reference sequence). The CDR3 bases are TGTGCCACATGGACTAGCTCTGGGAATGAGCAGTTCTTC. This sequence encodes CATWTSSGNEQFF.

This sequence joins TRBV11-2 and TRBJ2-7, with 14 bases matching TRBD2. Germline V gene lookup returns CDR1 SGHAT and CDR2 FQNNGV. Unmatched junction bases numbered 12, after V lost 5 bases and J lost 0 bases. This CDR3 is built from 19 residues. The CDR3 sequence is CASSLGGTSGSRGSYEQYF. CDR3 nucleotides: TGTGCCAGCAGCCTAGGCGGGACTAGCGGGAGCCGGGGCTCCTACGAGCAGTACTTC.

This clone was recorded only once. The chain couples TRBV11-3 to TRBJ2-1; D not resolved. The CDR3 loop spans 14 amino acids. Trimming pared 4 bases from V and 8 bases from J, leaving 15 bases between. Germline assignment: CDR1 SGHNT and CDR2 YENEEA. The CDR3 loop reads CASSSSTSLDEQFF. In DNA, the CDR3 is TGTGCCAGCAGCTCCTCGACATCCTTGGATGAGCAGTTCTTC.

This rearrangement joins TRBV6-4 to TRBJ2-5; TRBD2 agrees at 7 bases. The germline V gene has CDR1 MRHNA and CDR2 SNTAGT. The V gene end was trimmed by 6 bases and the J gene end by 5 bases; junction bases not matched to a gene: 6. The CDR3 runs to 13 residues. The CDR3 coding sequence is TGTGCCAGCAGCCGCGGGAGTGGGGAGACCCAGTACTTC. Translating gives CASSRGSGETQYF.

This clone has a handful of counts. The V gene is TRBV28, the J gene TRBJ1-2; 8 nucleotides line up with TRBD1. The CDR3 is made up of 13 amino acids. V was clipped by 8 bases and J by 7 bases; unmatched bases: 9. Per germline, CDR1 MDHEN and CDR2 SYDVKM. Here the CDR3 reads CASVKTGTGGYTF. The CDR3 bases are TGTGCCAGCGTCAAGACAGGGACAGGTGGCTACACCTTC.

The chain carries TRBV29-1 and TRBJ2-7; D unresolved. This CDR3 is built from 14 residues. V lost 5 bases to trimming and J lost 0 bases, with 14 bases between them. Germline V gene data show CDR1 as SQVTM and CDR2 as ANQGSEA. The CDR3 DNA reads TGCAGCGTTAAACGTAGCACGAGCTCCTACGAGCAGTACTTC. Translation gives CSVKRSTSSYEQYF.

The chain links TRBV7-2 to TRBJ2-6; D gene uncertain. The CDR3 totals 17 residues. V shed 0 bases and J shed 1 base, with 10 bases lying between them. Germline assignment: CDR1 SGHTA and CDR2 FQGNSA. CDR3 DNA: TGTGCCAGCAGCTTAGCCCTGACCCGATCTGGGGCCAACGTCCTGACTTTC. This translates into CASSLALTRSGANVLTF.

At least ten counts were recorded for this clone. The CDR3 loop is CASSLRGTRNLAKNIQYF. The CDR3 DNA reads TGTGCCAGCAGTTTAAGGGGCACCCGAAATCTAGCCAAAAACATTCAGTACTTC. The chain combines TRBV27 with TRBJ2-4; D possibly corresponds to TRBD1 (5 bases). Per the germline V gene, CDR1 is MNHEY and CDR2 is SMNVEV (reference sequence). The CDR3 is 18 amino acids. V gave up 2 bases and J gave up 0 bases, with 17 bases separating them.

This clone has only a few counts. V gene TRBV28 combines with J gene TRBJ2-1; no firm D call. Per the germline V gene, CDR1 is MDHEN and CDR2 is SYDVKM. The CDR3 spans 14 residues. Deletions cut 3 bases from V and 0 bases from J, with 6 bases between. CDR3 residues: CASSLRLSYNEQFF. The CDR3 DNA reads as TGTGCCAGCAGTTTGAGGCTCTCCTACAATGAGCAGTTCTTC.

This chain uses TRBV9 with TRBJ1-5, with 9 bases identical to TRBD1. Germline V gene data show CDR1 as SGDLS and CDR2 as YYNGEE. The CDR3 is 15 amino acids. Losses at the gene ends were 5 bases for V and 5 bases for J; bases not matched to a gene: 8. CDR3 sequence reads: CASSTGQGTDQPQHF. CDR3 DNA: TGTGCCAGCAGTACGGGACAGGGAACTGATCAGCCCCAGCATTTT. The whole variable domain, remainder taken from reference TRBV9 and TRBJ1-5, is DSGVTQTPKHLITATGQRVTLRCSPRSGDLSVYWYQQSLDQGLQFLIQYYNGEERAKGNILERFSAQQFPDLHSELNLSSLELGDSALYFCASSTGQGTDQPQHFGDGTRLSIL.

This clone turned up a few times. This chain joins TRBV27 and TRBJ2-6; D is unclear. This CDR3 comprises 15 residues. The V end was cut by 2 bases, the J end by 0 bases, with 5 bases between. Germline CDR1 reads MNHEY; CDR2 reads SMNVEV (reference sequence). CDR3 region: CASSLVGSGANVLTF. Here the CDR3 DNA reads TGTGCCAGCAGTTTAGTGGGCTCTGGGGCCAACGTCCTGACTTTC.

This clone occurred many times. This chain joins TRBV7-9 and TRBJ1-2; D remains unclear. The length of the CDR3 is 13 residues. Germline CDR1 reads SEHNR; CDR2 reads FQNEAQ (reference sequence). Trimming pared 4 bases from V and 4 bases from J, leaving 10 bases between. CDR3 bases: TGTGCCAGCAGCTCCACAGCACTCTATGGCTACACCTTC. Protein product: CASSSTALYGYTF.

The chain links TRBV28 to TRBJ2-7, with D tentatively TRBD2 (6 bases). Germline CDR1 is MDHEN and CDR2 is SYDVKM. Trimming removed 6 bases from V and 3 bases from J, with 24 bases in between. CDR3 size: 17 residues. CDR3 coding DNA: TGTGCCAGCAGCCCCGGGGGTAGCAGGAGGTCTCGCTACGAGCAGTACTTC. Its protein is CASSPGGSRRSRYEQYF. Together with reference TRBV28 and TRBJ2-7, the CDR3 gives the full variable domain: DVKVTQSSRYLVKRTGEKVFLECVQDMDHENMFWYRQDPGLGLRLIYFSYDVKMKEKGDIPEGYSVSREKKERFSLILESASTNQTSMYLCASSPGGSRRSRYEQYFGPGTRLTVT.

The CDR3 coding sequence is TGTGCCAGCAGCCAAGGGATCGGTAGCGGGAGGGCCAATGAGCAGTTCTTC. This encodes CASSQGIGSGRANEQFF. The rearrangement links TRBV4-2 to TRBJ2-1, with TRBD2 identical over 11 bases. Losses at the gene ends were 1 base for V and 6 bases for J; bases not matched to a gene: 8. The CDR3 has 17 residues. Per the germline V gene, CDR1 is LGHNA and CDR2 is YNFKEQ.